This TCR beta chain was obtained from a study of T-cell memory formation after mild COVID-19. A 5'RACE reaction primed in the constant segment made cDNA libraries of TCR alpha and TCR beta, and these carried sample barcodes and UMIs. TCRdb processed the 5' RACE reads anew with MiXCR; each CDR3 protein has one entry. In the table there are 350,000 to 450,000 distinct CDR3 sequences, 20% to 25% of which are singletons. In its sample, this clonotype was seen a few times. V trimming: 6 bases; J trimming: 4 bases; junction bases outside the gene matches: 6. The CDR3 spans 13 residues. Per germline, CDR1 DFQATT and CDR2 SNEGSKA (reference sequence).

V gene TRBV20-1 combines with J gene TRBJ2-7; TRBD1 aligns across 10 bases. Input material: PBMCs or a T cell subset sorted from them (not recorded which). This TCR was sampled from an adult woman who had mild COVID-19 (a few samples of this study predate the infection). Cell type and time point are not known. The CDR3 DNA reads TGCAGTGCCTCCGGACAGGGGGAATACGAGCAGTACTTC. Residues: CSASGQGEYEQYF.